The TCR beta chain under discussion was sequenced for a study of T cells in Graves' hyperthyroidism and ophthalmopathy (dated by TCRdb to 2018 to 2020). Looking at the study overall: Peripheral blood samples were taken at the time of initial diagnosis, prior to any treatment. An independent validation cohort of 18 to 20 hyperthyroidism patients and about 15 patients who later progressed to ophthalmopathy tested prospective prediction of ophthalmopathy. According to the paper, TCR Vbeta CDR3 sequencing was carried out on approximately 140 peripheral blood samples, which came from 40 to 45 ophthalmopathy, around 75 hyperthyroidism and approximately 17 progressor patients. To identify TCR V-J signatures that set the groups apart, the researchers used a discovery cohort of about a hundred patients, made up of fewer than 50 with Graves' ophthalmopathy and some 56 with stable Graves' hyperthyroidism. After blood sampling, hyperthyroidism patients were treated with methimazole at a starting dose of 30 mg daily, and ophthalmopathy patients were treated with high-dose intravenous methylprednisolone. The 75 to 100 discovery patients were randomly split 7:3 into training and test sets. Thyroid tissue and blood T-cell repertoires from six Graves' hyperthyroidism patients were also compared in the study. General findings and caveats noted by the study authors: Sample size was not statistically predetermined, and blinding of investigators to group allocation was not performed. In validation, progression to ophthalmopathy was predicted by the model with 70.59% sensitivity and 72% to 85% specificity, a median of approximately 6.5 months before onset. A model built on a 13 V-J signature distinguished ophthalmopathy from stable hyperthyroidism, reaching over 85% sensitivity and approximately 83% specificity in cross-validation and 80%/75% in testing. Most expanded thyroid clonotypes (frequency above 0.001) were also detected in blood, a finding suggesting that blood repertoires may reflect thyroid immune responses.

Moderately to severely active disease, a Clinical Activity Score of at least 3, a NOSPECS grade of at least 4, and a duration under 3 months were present in ophthalmopathy patients. Exclusion was applied to patients with uncontrolled infections, other autoimmune diseases, pregnancy or lactation. Diagnoses were established on the basis of clinical symptoms, serum thyroxine and TRAb, thyroid ultrasound, and orbital computed tomography. PBMCs were separated from 10 ml of fresh peripheral blood using Ficoll-Paque density gradient centrifugation. Trizol reagent was used to extract total RNA, and RNA quality was then checked on an Agilent 2100 Bioanalyzer. The sample holds many counts of this clonotype. Its antigen is still unknown. No much larger clonotype is one base removed from it; base qualities were not supplied. TCR beta CDR3 regions were amplified from RNA transcripts. For the first round of RT-PCR on the TCR CDR3, the HTBI primer set was used together with the Qiagen OneStep RT-PCR kit. Libraries were constructed in a second round of multiplex PCR, after which size selection and purification were carried out. The libraries were sequenced on an Illumina HiSeq2000 using paired-end 100 bp reads. In the paper's pipeline: Raw data were processed with SOAPnuke, discarding reads with adapters, uncalled bases, mean Phred below 15, or no exact constant-primer or identifier match. High-quality paired reads were merged using COPE v1.2.5, and each unique nucleotide sequence was defined as a clonotype. MiTCR v1.1 was used to align clonotypes to the IMGT TRBV, TRBD and TRBJ reference segments. Analysis was restricted to V-J combinations with a frequency above 0.0001, which covered roughly 99% of repertoires. The TCS score was defined as F50 (clonal expansion) divided by E x V (chaos), with BLOSUM62-based TCRdist calculated between CDR3 peptides within each V-J. Welch's t-statistics and random forest reduced around 550 V-J features to about 12, which were used in a naive Bayes classifier (R e1071). Thyroid-blood repertoire similarity was quantified with the Morisita-Horn index. In TCRdb, the public reads were trimmed at Q25 with fastp and aligned with MiXCR, with productive beta chains retained. Rows matching on CDR3 protein sequence are summarized as one entry with the most common DNA and genes. These V and J calls derive from TCRdb rather than the authors' analysis. The sample table lists about 610,000 distinct CDR3 sequences, over 12% of them with a count of one. Of the sample, approximately 4.3% falls within the top ten clones.

This clonotype was sampled from a middle-aged woman with Graves' ophthalmopathy. Sequencing was performed on blood.

CDR3 reads: CASASLLRLNTEAFF. The nucleotide sequence is TGTGCCAGCGCCTCCCTCCTCCGGTTGAACACTGAAGCTTTCTTT. The chain links TRBV27 with TRBJ1-1, with no confident D gene call. The germline ends are 16 bases apart after V is trimmed by 8 bases and J by 0 bases. Inclusive of the bounding cysteine and phenylalanine, the CDR3 is 15 residues long. The sequence is cut down to CDR3 DNA, 45 bases in frame from base 1. From a lookup of the germline V gene (reference sequence), CDR1 and CDR2 are MNHEY and SMNVEV.